Listed here are 20 T cell receptor beta chains from one sample, sequenced in a study of blood T cells in healthy people across ages. Then a second PCR, running roughly 7 to 11 cycles, was carried out with a sample-barcoded 5' primer and a J-beta primer mix. Using its own MiXCR run on the 5' RACE reads, TCRdb lists one record per CDR3 protein. The data show some 900,000 distinct CDR3 sequences, roughly 48% seen once. Sequencing input: blood. These receptors were taken from a man aged 30 to 45 in good health.

This clonotype was recorded once. This chain links TRBV5-1 with TRBJ2-1; possibly TRBD1 for D (6 bases). The V gene lost 6 bases and the J gene lost 9 bases, with 19 bases spanning the gap. The length of the CDR3 is 14 residues. Looked up from germline, CDR1 is SGHRS and CDR2 is YFSETQ. The CDR3 coding sequence is TGCGCCAGCAAGCCAGTTTGGGACAAAAGTGAGCAGTTCTTC. This codes for CASKPVWDKSEQFF. The variable domain in full, with the rest retrieved from reference TRBV5-1 and TRBJ2-1, is KAGVTQTPRYLIKTRGQQVTLSCSPISGHRSVSWYQQTPGQGLQFLFEYFSETQRNKGNFPGRFSGRQFSNSRSEMNVSTLELGDSALYLCASKPVWDKSEQFFGPGTRLTVL.

This clonotype was picked up a small number of times. The chain links TRBV12-3 or TRBV12-4 to TRBJ2-7; 9 bases fit TRBD1. The junction had 13 bases not matched to a gene; V was cut back by 8 bases and J by 2 bases. The CDR3 spans 16 residues. CDR3: CASLRSTGGDPYEQYF. The CDR3 bases are TGTGCCAGCCTACGATCGACAGGGGGGGACCCCTACGAGCAGTACTTC.

This clonotype appeared a single time. The chain uses TRBV29-1 and TRBJ2-7, with 10 bases lining up with TRBD1. CDR3 length equals 13 residues. The ends lost 7 bases at V and 2 bases at J; junction bases unmatched: 5. Per the germline V gene, CDR1 is SQVTM and CDR2 is ANQGSEA. CDR3 coding DNA: TGCAGCGGCGCCGGGACAGGGGCCTACGAGCAGTACTTC. It codes for CSGAGTGAYEQYF.

V usage is TRBV6-2 or TRBV6-3 and J usage is TRBJ2-1; 9 bases line up with TRBD1. V lost 7 bases and J lost 9; bases outside the gene matches: 19. The CDR3 has 17 residues. CDR1 and CDR2 (germline): MNHEY, SVGEGT. In DNA, the CDR3 is TGTGCCAGCACCGACGGGTGGGGGACAGGGAGTTTGGGTGAGCAGTTCTTC. It yields the protein CASTDGWGTGSLGEQFF.

This clonotype was seen more than once but under ten times. The chain recombines TRBV24-1 with TRBJ2-1; TRBD1 matches at 11 bases. The length of the CDR3 is 16 residues. The ends lost 2 bases at V and 11 bases at J; junction bases unmatched: 10. Germline V gives CDR1 KGHDR, CDR2 SFDVKD. CDR3 nucleotides: TGTGCCACCAGTGATTCTTGGACAGGGGGCTTCAACAAGCAGTTCTTC. Translated: CATSDSWTGGFNKQFF.

The chain employs TRBV9 and TRBJ2-1, with TRBD2 matching over 10 bases. Trimming took 0 bases from V and 7 from J; bases not matched to a gene: 4. This CDR3 is built from 15 residues. Per germline, CDR1 SGDLS and CDR2 YYNGEE. The CDR3 here is CASSVGAGGGNEQFF. In nucleotides, the CDR3 is TGTGCCAGCAGCGTAGGAGCGGGGGGGGGAAATGAGCAGTTCTTC.

This clonotype was found a few times. The chain uses TRBV6-2 or TRBV6-3 and TRBJ1-2; a possible D gene is TRBD1 (5 bases). The CDR3 contains 15 residues. Trimming pared 3 bases from V and 3 bases from J, leaving 14 bases between. The germline gives CDR1 MNHEY, CDR2 SVGEGT. DNA for the CDR3: TGTGCCAGCAGTTATGCAGAGGGACCTTACTATGGCTACACCTTC. It is translated as CASSYAEGPYYGYTF.

CDR3: CASSQGPDGQETQFF. The CDR3 nucleotides are TGCGCCAGCAGCCAAGGACCCGACGGTCAAGAGACCCAGTTCTTC. The chain employs TRBV4-1 and TRBJ2-5; D gene unclear. The better agreement between TRBJ2-1 and the DNA end casts doubt on the J call. The CDR3 length is 15 residues. CDR1 MGHRA and CDR2 YSYEKL come from the germline V gene.

This clonotype has only a few counts. This chain links TRBV7-2 with TRBJ2-7, with D tentatively TRBD2 (7 bases). From germline, CDR1 is SGHTA and CDR2 FQGNSA. Trimming cost V 6 bases and J 3 bases, with 30 bases left between them. This CDR3 region has 19 residues. In DNA, the CDR3 is TGTGCCAGCAGTCCCCAAACCCCCCGTTTGGGGGGGCGCTTCTACGAGCAGTACTTC. Residues: CASSPQTPRLGGRFYEQYF. The whole variable domain, remainder taken from reference TRBV7-2 and TRBJ2-7, is GAGVSQSPSNKVTEKGKDVELRCDPISGHTALYWYRQSLGQGLEFLIYFQGNSAPDKSGLPSDRFSAERTGGSVSTLTIQRTQQEDSAVYLCASSPQTPRLGGRFYEQYFGPGTRLTVT.

The chain combines TRBV4-3 with TRBJ1-2; 7 nucleotides agree with TRBD1. The CDR3 runs to 16 residues. The V gene's germline CDR1 is LGHNA and CDR2 YSLEER. The V segment lost 2 bases and the J segment 1 base; nucleotides outside the gene matches: 7. This CDR3 reads CASSQITGTVNYGYTF. In DNA, the CDR3 is TGCGCCAGCAGCCAAATCACCGGGACAGTTAACTATGGCTACACCTTC.

This chain links TRBV20-1 with TRBJ1-1; D is possibly TRBD1 (5 bases). Looked up from germline, CDR1 is DFQATT and CDR2 is SNEGSKA (reference sequence). This CDR3 spans 13 amino acids. Trimming cost V 6 bases and J 2 bases, with 13 bases left between them. This CDR3 is CSAPTVFNTEAFF. In nucleotides, the CDR3 is TGCAGTGCCCCGACAGTTTTTAACACTGAAGCTTTCTTT.

The chain links TRBV2 to TRBJ1-5; 7 bases line up with TRBD1. This CDR3 spans 14 amino acids. V shed 3 bases, J shed 4 bases, and the junction held 3 bases outside the gene matches. Per germline, CDR1 SNHLY and CDR2 FYNNEI. The DNA for the CDR3 is TGTGCCAGCAGTGAGGACAGGTGGAATCAGCCCCAGCATTTT. It yields the protein CASSEDRWNQPQHF.

The chain couples TRBV2 to TRBJ2-1, with D unresolved. This CDR3 is built from 12 residues. With 3 bases removed from V and 8 bases from J, the gap between germline ends came to 8 bases. The germline V gene has CDR1 SNHLY and CDR2 FYNNEI. In DNA, the CDR3 is TGTGCCAGCAGTGAGCAGTTCTATGAGCAGTTCTTC. It encodes CASSEQFYEQFF.

This clonotype has only a few counts. The genes are TRBV28 and TRBJ2-7; the D gene is possibly TRBD2 (5 bases). The CDR3 totals 16 residues. CDR1 is MDHEN, CDR2 SYDVKM, per germline. With 2 bases removed from V and 4 bases from J, the gap between germline ends came to 18 bases. CDR3 bases: TGTGCCAGCAGTTTAGTAGCTTCCGGGGTAGGATACGAGCAGTACTTC. Translation: CASSLVASGVGYEQYF.

This chain links TRBV3-1 with TRBJ1-1, with TRBD1 identical over 7 bases. CDR1 and CDR2 from the germline V gene are LGHDT and YNNKEL (reference sequence). V gave up 3 bases and J gave up 0 bases; unmatched junction bases: 7. The CDR3 is 16 amino acids. CDR3 residues: CASSQGGGDMNTEAFF. CDR3 DNA sequence: TGTGCCAGCAGCCAGGGAGGGGGCGACATGAACACTGAAGCTTTCTTT.

Of note for this clonotype: A read error may account for a junction end that differs from germline. J is TRBJ1-1 and V is TRBV20-1, with D unclear. Germline values: CDR1 DFQATT, CDR2 SNEGSKA (reference sequence). This CDR3 spans 15 amino acids. The CDR3 protein is CSAGDGGGMNTEAFF. The CDR3 DNA reads as TGCAGTGCTGGAGACGGAGGAGGGATGAACACTGAAGCTTTCTTT.

The J gene is TRBJ2-7, the V gene TRBV25-1, with D perhaps matching TRBD1 or TRBD2 (6 bases each). The V end was cut by 1 base, the J end by 4 bases, with 17 bases between. The CDR3 is 16 residues long. CDR1 is MGHDK and CDR2 is SYGVNS in the germline V gene. In DNA, the CDR3 is TGTGCCAGCAGTGAATGGGTGGGAAAAGGGGGGTACGAGCAGTACTTC. This sequence encodes CASSEWVGKGGYEQYF.

Only a few counts were recorded for this clonotype. This chain links TRBV28 with TRBJ1-2; D call uncertain. The CDR3 covers 11 residues. The V and J ends lost 8 bases and 7 bases respectively, with 11 bases between them. Germline V lookup: CDR1 MDHEN, CDR2 SYDVKM. CDR3 sequence: CASRSPAGYTF. The CDR3 DNA is TGTGCCAGCCGCTCTCCGGCTGGCTACACCTTC.

This clonotype was seen many times. The chain uses TRBV10-3 and TRBJ2-5; possible D gene TRBD2, 5 bases. With 2 bases removed from V and 4 bases from J, the gap between germline ends came to 8 bases. Germline lookup yields CDR1 ENHRY and CDR2 SYGVKD. This CDR3 spans 13 amino acids. Here the CDR3 DNA reads TGTGCCATCAGTGAGGGCGAGGGAGAGACCCAGTACTTC. Translation: CAISEGEGETQYF.

In its sample, this clonotype was seen a few times. The chain employs TRBV11-1 and TRBJ2-1, with TRBD2 as a possible D gene (6 bases). The V and J ends lost 7 bases and 4 bases respectively, with 14 bases between them. Germline CDR1 SGHAT, CDR2 FQDESV (reference sequence). CDR3 length equals 14 residues. CDR3 sequence reads: CASTIADTYNEQFF. The CDR3 coding sequence is TGTGCCAGCACCATAGCGGATACTTACAATGAGCAGTTCTTC.